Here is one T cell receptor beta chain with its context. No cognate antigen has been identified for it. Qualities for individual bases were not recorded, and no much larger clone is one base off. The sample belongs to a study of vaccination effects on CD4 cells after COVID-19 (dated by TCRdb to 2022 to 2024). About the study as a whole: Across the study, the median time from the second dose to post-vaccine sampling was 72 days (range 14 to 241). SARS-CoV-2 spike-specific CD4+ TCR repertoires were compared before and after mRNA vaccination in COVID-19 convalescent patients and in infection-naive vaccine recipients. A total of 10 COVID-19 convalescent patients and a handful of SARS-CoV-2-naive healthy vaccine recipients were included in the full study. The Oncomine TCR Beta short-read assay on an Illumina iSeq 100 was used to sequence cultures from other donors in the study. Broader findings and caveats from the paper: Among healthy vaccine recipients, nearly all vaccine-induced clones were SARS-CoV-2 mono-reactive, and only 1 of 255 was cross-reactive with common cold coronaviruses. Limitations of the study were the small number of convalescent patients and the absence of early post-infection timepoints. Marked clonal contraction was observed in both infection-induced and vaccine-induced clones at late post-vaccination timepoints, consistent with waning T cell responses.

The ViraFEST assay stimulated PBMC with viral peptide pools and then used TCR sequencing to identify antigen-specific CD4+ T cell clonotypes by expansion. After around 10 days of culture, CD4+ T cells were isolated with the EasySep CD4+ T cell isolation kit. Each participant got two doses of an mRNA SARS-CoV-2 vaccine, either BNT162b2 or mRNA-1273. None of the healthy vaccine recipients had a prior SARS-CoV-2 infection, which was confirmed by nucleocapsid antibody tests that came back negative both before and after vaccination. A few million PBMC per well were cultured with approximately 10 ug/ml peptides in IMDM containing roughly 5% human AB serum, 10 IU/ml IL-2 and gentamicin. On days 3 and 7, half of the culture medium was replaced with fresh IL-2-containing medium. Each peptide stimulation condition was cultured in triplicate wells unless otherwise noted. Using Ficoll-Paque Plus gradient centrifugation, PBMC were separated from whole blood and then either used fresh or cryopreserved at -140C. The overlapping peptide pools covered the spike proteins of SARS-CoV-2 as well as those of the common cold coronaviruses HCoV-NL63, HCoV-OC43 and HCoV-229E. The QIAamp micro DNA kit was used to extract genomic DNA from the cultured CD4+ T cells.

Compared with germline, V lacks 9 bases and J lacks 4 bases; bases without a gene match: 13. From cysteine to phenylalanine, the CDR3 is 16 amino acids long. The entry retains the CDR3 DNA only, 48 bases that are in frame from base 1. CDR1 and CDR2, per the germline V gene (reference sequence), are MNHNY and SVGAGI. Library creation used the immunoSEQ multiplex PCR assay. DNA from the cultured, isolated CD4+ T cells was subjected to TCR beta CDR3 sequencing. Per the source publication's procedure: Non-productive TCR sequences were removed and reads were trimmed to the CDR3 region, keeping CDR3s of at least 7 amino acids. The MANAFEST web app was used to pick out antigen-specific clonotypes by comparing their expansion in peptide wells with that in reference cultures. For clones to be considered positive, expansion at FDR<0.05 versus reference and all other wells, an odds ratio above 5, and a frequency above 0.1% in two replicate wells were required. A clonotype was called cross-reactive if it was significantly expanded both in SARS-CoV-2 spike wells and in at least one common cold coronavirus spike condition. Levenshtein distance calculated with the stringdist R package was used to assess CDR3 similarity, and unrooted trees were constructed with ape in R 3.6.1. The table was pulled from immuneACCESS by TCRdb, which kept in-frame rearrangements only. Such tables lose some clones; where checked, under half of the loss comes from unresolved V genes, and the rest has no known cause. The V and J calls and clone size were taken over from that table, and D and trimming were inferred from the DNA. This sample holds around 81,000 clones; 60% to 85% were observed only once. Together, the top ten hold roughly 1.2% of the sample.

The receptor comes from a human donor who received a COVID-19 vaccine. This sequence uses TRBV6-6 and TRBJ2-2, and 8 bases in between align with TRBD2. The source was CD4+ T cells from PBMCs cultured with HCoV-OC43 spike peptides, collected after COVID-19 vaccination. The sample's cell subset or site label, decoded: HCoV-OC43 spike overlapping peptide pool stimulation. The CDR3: CARETGGGASTGELFF. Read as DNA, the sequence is TGTGCCAGGGAAACGGGAGGGGGGGCCTCCACCGGGGAGCTGTTTTTT.